This T cell receptor beta chain is drawn from a study of control samples from healthy donors and cancer patients. Here immunoSEQ multiplex PCR was the method, and the copy in TCRdb shows in-frame clones only, minus some. The sample records approximately 150,000 clones, about nine tenths being singletons. CDR1 SGHKS and CDR2 YYEKEE come from the germline V gene (reference sequence). The CDR3 runs 14 residues. The ends were cut back, 0 bases at V and 4 bases at J, with 10 bases in the middle. Material: blood. The rearrangement links TRBV5-5 to TRBJ1-1; D might be TRBD1 (5 bases). The receptor was isolated from a man aged 25-40 years in good health. CDR3 bases: TGTGCCAGCAGCTTGGAATCGGGGGGCACTGAAGCTTTCTTT. This sequence encodes CASSLESGGTEAFF.